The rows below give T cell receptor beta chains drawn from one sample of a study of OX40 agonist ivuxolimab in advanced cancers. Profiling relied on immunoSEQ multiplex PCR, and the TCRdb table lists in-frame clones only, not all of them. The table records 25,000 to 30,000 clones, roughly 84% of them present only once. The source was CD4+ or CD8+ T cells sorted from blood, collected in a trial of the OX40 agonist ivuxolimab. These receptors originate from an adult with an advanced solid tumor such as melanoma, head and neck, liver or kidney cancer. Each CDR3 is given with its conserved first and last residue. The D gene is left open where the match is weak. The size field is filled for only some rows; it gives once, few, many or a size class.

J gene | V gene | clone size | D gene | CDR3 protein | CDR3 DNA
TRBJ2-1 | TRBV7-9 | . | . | CASSLATVEQFF | TGTGCCAGCAGCTTAGCAACGGTCGAGCAGTTCTTC
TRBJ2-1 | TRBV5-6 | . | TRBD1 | CASSFGTVAYNEQFF | TGTGCCAGCAGCTTCGGGACAGTAGCCTACAATGAGCAGTTCTTC
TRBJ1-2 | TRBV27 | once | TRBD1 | CASSPATTGGYGYTF | TGTGCCAGCAGTCCCGCGACGACAGGGGGCTATGGCTACACCTTC
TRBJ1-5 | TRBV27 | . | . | CASSLAGSNQPQHF | TGTGCCAGCAGTTTGGCGGGATCCAATCAGCCCCAGCATTTT
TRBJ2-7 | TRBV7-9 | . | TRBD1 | CASSSPGTGAFEQYF | TGTGCCAGCAGCTCACCCGGGACAGGGGCATTCGAGCAGTACTTC
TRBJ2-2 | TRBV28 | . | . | CASTPRGGPNTGELFF | TGTGCCAGCACCCCAAGGGGGGGACCTAACACCGGGGAGCTGTTTTTT
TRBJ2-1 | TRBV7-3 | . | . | CASSPSERSSYNEQFF | TGTGCCAGCAGCCCGAGCGAGAGGAGCTCCTACAATGAGCAGTTCTTC
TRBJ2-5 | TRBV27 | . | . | CASSLGWGETQYF | TGTGCCAGCAGTTTGGGGTGGGGAGAGACCCAGTACTTC
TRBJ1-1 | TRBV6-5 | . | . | CASDPLGSGNTEAFF | TGTGCCAGCGACCCTTTGGGGAGTGGGAACACTGAAGCTTTCTTT
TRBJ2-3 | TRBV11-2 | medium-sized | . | CASSLVSALTDTQYF | TGTGCCAGCAGCTTAGTGAGTGCCCTCACAGATACGCAGTATTTT
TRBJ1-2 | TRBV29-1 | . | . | CSVEEGNGYTF | TGCAGCGTTGAGGAGGGTAATGGCTACACCTTC
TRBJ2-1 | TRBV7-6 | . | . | CASSLASYNEQFF | TGTGCCAGCAGCTTAGCATCCTACAATGAGCAGTTCTTC
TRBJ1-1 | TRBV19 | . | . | CASSIARYTEAFF | TGTGCCAGTAGTATAGCGAGGTACACTGAAGCTTTCTTT
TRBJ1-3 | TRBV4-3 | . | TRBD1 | CASSQQQGGSGNTIYF | TGCGCCAGCAGCCAGCAACAGGGGGGCTCTGGAAACACCATATATTTT
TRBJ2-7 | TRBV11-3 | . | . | CASSQDRTVWAEQYF | TGTGCCAGCAGCCAAGATAGGACAGTGTGGGCCGAGCAGTACTTC
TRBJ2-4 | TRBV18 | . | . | CASSSVGENIQYF | TGTGCCAGCTCTTCGGTAGGGGAGAACATTCAGTACTTC
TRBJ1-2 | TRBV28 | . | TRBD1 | CASSSPGTANYGYTF | TGTGCCAGCAGTTCGCCCGGGACAGCTAACTATGGCTACACCTTC
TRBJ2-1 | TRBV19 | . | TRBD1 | CASSLWDRSSYNEQFF | TGTGCCAGTAGTCTATGGGACAGGAGCTCCTACAATGAGCAGTTCTTC
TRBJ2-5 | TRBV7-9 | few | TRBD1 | CASSLGQGPLQETQYF | TGTGCCAGCAGCTTGGGACAGGGACCACTCCAAGAGACCCAGTACTTC
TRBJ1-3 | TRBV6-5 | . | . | CASSDGRPIRTIYF | TGTGCCAGCAGCGATGGACGGCCCATAAGGACCATATATTTT
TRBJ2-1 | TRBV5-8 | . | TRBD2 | CASGIVLAGGIDDEQFF | TGTGCCAGCGGAATAGTCTTAGCGGGAGGGATTGACGATGAGCAGTTCTTC
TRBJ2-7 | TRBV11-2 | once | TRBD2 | CASSPVVRGAYEQYF | TGTGCCAGCAGCCCAGTCGTGCGGGGGGCCTACGAGCAGTACTTC
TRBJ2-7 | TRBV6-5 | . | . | CASSYSEPGEQYF | TGTGCCAGCAGTTACTCCGAGCCGGGCGAGCAGTACTTC
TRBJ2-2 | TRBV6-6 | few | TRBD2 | CASSALAGGTGELFF | TGTGCCAGCAGTGCTCTAGCGGGGGGGACCGGGGAGCTGTTTTTT
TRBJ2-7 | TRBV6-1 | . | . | CASSESGSSSYEQYF | TGTGCCAGCAGTGAATCGGGGTCTAGCTCCTACGAGCAGTACTTC
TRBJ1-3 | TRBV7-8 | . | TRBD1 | CASSLWDRAGNTIYF | TGTGCCAGCAGCTTGTGGGACAGGGCTGGAAACACCATATATTTT
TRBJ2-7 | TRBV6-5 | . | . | CASSYSTASIYEQYF | TGTGCCAGCAGTTACTCGACAGCCAGTATCTACGAGCAGTACTTC
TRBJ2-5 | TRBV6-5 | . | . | CASSFLTGTDQETQYF | TGTGCCAGCAGTTTCCTAACCGGGACGGACCAAGAGACCCAGTACTTC
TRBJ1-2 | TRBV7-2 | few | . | CASSMGNYGYTF | TGTGCCAGCAGCATGGGTAACTATGGCTACACCTTC
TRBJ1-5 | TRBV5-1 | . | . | CASSLGGSNQPQHF | TGCGCCAGCAGCTTGGGTGGAAGCAATCAGCCCCAGCATTTT
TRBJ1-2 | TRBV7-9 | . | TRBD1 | CASSTHRDRAGVLYGYTF | TGTGCCAGCAGCACACACCGGGACAGGGCCGGGGTCCTCTATGGCTACACCTTC
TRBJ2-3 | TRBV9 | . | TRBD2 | CASSAPIQRPASAGGVGTDTQYF | TGTGCCAGCAGCGCACCTATTCAGCGCCCTGCATCGGCGGGAGGCGTTGGCACAGATACGCAGTATTTT
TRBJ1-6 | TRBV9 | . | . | CASSVDWASSYNSPLHF | TGTGCCAGCAGCGTAGACTGGGCGAGCTCCTATAATTCACCCCTCCACTTT
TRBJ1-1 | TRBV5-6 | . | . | CASSPWGLGYTEAFF | TGTGCCAGCAGCCCTTGGGGGTTGGGGTACACTGAAGCTTTCTTT
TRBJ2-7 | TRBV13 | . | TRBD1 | CASSQRTGKDYEQYF | TGTGCCAGCAGCCAAAGGACAGGGAAAGACTACGAGCAGTACTTC
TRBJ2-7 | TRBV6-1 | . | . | CASSEGLVGYEQYF | TGTGCCAGCAGTGAAGGGCTAGTCGGCTACGAGCAGTACTTC
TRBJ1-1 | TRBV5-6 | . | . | CASSFGVSTNTEAFF | TGTGCCAGCAGCTTCGGGGTCAGTACAAACACTGAAGCTTTCTTT
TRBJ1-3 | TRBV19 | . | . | CASTFSGNTIYF | TGTGCCAGTACCTTCTCTGGAAACACCATATATTTT
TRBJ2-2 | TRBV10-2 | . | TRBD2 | CASSDGRVHTGELFF | TGCGCCAGCAGTGACGGGAGGGTGCACACCGGGGAGCTGTTTTTT
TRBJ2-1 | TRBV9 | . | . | CASSPDSYNEQFF | TGTGCCAGCAGCCCAGACTCGTACAATGAGCAGTTCTTC
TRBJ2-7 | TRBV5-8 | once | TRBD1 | CASSTGQTYEQYF | TGTGCCAGCAGCACGGGACAGACCTACGAGCAGTACTTC
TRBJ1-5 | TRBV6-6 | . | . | CASSYRDTINQPQHF | TGTGCCAGCAGTTACAGGGACACTATCAATCAGCCCCAGCATTTT
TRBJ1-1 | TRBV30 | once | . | CAWRVPGNEAFF | TGTGCCTGGAGGGTGCCCGGGAATGAAGCTTTCTTT
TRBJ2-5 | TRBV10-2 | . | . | CASSEVGGFQETQYF | TGCGCCAGCAGTGAGGTTGGAGGTTTCCAAGAGACCCAGTACTTC
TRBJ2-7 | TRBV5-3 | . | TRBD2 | CARSLAGLTVSTSYEQYF | TGTGCCAGAAGCTTAGCGGGGCTTACAGTCTCAACCTCCTACGAGCAGTACTTC
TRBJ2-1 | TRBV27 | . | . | CASSPGTLYNEQFF | TGTGCCAGCAGTCCCGGGACGCTCTACAATGAGCAGTTCTTC
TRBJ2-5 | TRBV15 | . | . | CATSRVRGGETQYF | TGTGCCACCAGCAGAGTCAGGGGAGGAGAGACCCAGTACTTC
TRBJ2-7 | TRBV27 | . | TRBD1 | CASSPRTGNYEQYF | TGTGCCAGCAGTCCCCGGACAGGGAACTACGAGCAGTACTTC
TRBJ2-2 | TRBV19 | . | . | CASSISRPNTGELFF | TGTGCCAGTAGTATCTCCAGGCCGAACACCGGGGAGCTGTTTTTT